This T cell receptor beta chain comes out of a study of T-cell memory formation after mild COVID-19. TCRdb reprocessed the 5' RACE reads with MiXCR, giving one entry per CDR3 protein. The top ten hold more than 3.5% of the sample, which has 180,000 or so distinct CDR3 sequences, about 9.9% seen once. Study results and limitations: CD4+ contracting clones were mainly CM and EM; CD8+ ones, EMRA.

Germline CDR1 is MNHEY and CDR2 is SMNVEV (reference sequence). V dropped 6 bases and J dropped 2 bases, with 14 bases sitting between them. CDR3 length: 15 amino acids. For this clonotype: Antigen: not known.

The TCR was taken from a man aged 18-30 years who had mild COVID-19 (a few samples of this study predate the infection). Cell type and time point are not known. Sequencing input: PBMCs or a T cell subset sorted from them (not recorded which). V and J are TRBV27 and TRBJ1-5, with D perhaps TRBD1 (6 bases). The CDR3 nucleotides are TGTGCCAGCAGCCGAGGGGGAAGAGGCAATCAGCCCCAGCATTTT. It specifies CASSRGGRGNQPQHF.